Presented here are 11 T cell receptor beta chains from one specimen sequenced in a study of identifying expanded T cells in peripheral blood. Only in-frame clones appear in the TCRdb table, and some are missing; sequencing was by immunoSEQ multiplex PCR. This table has under 150,000 clones, about 86% appearing once. The specimen sequenced was blood. Receptor source: a person aged 18-70 years in good health.

The chain has TRBV2 and TRBJ1-1; possibly TRBD1 for D (5 bases). Trimming cost V 2 bases and J 5 bases, with 15 bases left between them. Per germline, CDR1 SNHLY and CDR2 FYNNEI. The length of the CDR3 is 15 residues. The CDR3 loop is CASSETQGGETEAFF. CDR3 bases: TGTGCCAGCAGTGAAACGCAGGGTGGAGAGACTGAAGCTTTCTTT.

The V call is TRBV7-9, the J call TRBJ2-5; perhaps TRBD2 as D (5 bases). The V gene's germline CDR1 is SEHNR and CDR2 FQNEAQ (reference sequence). Trimming took 1 base from V and 4 from J, leaving 13 bases between them. The CDR3 extends over 15 amino acids. The CDR3 is CASSLGAGLLETQYF. CDR3 DNA sequence: TGTGCCAGCAGCTTAGGAGCTGGACTGTTAGAGACCCAGTACTTC.

The chain is built from TRBV11-3 and TRBJ2-7; tentatively, D is TRBD1 (5 bases). Looked up from germline, CDR1 is SGHNT and CDR2 is YENEEA. This CDR3 is 13 amino acids long. The V gene lost 1 base and the J gene lost 5 bases, with 9 bases spanning the gap. For the CDR3, the DNA is TGTGCCAGCAGCTTAGTGGCAGGGAACGAGCAGTACTTC. Translation gives CASSLVAGNEQYF.

Written as DNA, the CDR3 is TGTGCCACTCAAGTACAGGCGGGGACGGGCGAGCAGTACTTC. This encodes CATQVQAGTGEQYF. V is TRBV27 and J is TRBJ2-7, with D possibly TRBD2 on 6 matching bases. Germline CDR1 and CDR2: MNHEY and SMNVEV (reference sequence). Trimming took off 10 bases at V and 6 bases at J, with 22 bases between the two ends. This CDR3 is built from 14 residues.

This clone was seen once. V is TRBV5-1 and J is TRBJ2-3; tentatively, D is TRBD2 (5 bases). Germline V gives CDR1 SGHRS, CDR2 YFSETQ. V was pared by 4 bases and J by 4 bases, with 16 bases between. The CDR3 runs 15 residues. The DNA of the CDR3 is TGCGCCAGCAGCGACCAGGTCGGGATCTCAGATACGCAGTATTTT. It yields the protein CASSDQVGISDTQYF.

The V call is TRBV28, the J call TRBJ1-4; D is unresolved. Trimming removed 5 bases at V and 13 bases at J, with 14 bases between. Germline V gene lookup returns CDR1 MDHEN and CDR2 SYDVKM. The CDR3 spans 12 residues. CDR3 residues: CASSVGNLGLFF. CDR3 in DNA: TGTGCCAGCAGTGTCGGGAATTTGGGACTGTTTTTT.

This clone has just one count. The chain employs TRBV2 and TRBJ1-2; 7 positions match TRBD1. Germline V gives CDR1 SNHLY, CDR2 FYNNEI. This CDR3 has 14 amino acids. Trimming at V came to 7 bases and at J to 4 bases, leaving 9 bases not matched to a gene. CDR3 DNA: TGTGCCAGCAAGGACAGGACAACGACCTATGGCTACACCTTC. Its translation: CASKDRTTTYGYTF.

V and J are TRBV6-5 and TRBJ1-2; D not resolved. The CDR3 sequence is 12 residues long. Germline V CDR1 and CDR2: MNHEY, SVGAGI. V lost 6 bases to trimming and J lost 2 bases, with 7 bases between them. In DNA, the CDR3 is TGTGCCAGCAGGGGCTTCAACTATGGCTACACCTTC. This translates into CASRGFNYGYTF.

The J gene is TRBJ2-7, the V gene TRBV7-3; 8 nucleotides agree with TRBD2. CDR1 SGHTA and CDR2 FQGTGA come from the germline V gene. V lost 1 base and J lost 5; bases outside the gene matches: 7. This CDR3 comprises 15 residues. The CDR3 DNA reads TGTGCCAGCAGCTTAAACCCGGGAGGGCCGAACGAGCAGTACTTC. Translating it yields CASSLNPGGPNEQYF.

The chain recombines TRBV7-9 with TRBJ1-1; D uncertain. Germline CDR1 SEHNR, CDR2 FQNEAQ (reference sequence). This CDR3 has 13 amino acids. Trimming took 2 bases from V and 5 from J, leaving 9 bases between them. Written as DNA, the CDR3 is TGTGCCAGCAGCTTATTCGTCGGGACTGAAGCTTTCTTT. Translation gives CASSLFVGTEAFF. The full variable domain, completed using reference TRBV7-9 and TRBJ1-1, is DTGVSQNPRHKITKRGQNVTFRCDPISEHNRLYWYRQTLGQGPEFLTYFQNEAQLEKSRLLSDRFSAERPKGSFSTLEIQRTEQGDSAMYLCASSLFVGTEAFFGQGTRLTVV.

This rearrangement joins TRBV6-6 to TRBJ2-7; 11 positions agree with TRBD1. With 6 bases clipped from V and 2 bases from J, the junction kept 9 bases outside the gene matches. Germline V gene data show CDR1 as MNHNY and CDR2 as SVGAGI (reference sequence). The CDR3 spans 16 residues. The CDR3, as DNA: TGTGCCAGCAGACGATCGGGACAGGGGGGTACCTACGAGCAGTACTTC. It yields the protein CASRRSGQGGTYEQYF.